This T cell receptor beta chain appears in the sequencing data of a study of T cells expressing NK-cell markers. The wider study: Sorted CD3+CD56-NKG2C+, CD3+CD56+NKG2C- and CD3+CD56+NKG2C+ T cells were the source of the TCR beta repertoires. Sequencing covered eight donors, seven HCMV-seropositive and one seronegative.

TCRdb reprocessed the 5' RACE reads; each CDR3 protein has one entry and no DNA is given. The listing records about half a million distinct CDR3 sequences. The CDR3 is 13 residues long. Source material: blood T cells: a sorted CD56 or NKG2C T cell subset, CD4+ or CD8+ T cells, or bulk PBMC T cells (not recorded which). The receptor comes from a woman between 50 and 59 years old in good health. The chain links TRBV12-3 or TRBV12-4 to TRBJ2-7; there is no DNA to check the TCRdb D call of TRBD1. The CDR3 spells CASSPTTVYEQYF.